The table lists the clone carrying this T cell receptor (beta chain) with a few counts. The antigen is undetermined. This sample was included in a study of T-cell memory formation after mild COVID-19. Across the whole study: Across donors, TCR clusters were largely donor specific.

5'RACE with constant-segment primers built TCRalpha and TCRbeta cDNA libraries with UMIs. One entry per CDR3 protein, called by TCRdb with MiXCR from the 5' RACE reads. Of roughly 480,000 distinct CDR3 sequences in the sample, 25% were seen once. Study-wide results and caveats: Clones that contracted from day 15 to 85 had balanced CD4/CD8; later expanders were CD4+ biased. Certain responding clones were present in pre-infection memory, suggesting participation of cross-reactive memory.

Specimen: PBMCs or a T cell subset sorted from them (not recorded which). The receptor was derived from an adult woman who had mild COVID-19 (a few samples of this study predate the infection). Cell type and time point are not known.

This CDR3 is CATSREASGALSYEQYF. For the CDR3, the DNA is TGTGCCACCAGCAGAGAGGCTAGCGGGGCCCTCTCCTACGAGCAGTACTTC. The rearrangement joins TRBV15 to TRBJ2-7, with TRBD2 identical over 9 bases. J was trimmed by 0 bases and V by 0 bases; bases with no gene match: 6. The length of the CDR3 is 17 residues. CDR1 and CDR2 (germline): LNHNV, YYDKDF (reference sequence).